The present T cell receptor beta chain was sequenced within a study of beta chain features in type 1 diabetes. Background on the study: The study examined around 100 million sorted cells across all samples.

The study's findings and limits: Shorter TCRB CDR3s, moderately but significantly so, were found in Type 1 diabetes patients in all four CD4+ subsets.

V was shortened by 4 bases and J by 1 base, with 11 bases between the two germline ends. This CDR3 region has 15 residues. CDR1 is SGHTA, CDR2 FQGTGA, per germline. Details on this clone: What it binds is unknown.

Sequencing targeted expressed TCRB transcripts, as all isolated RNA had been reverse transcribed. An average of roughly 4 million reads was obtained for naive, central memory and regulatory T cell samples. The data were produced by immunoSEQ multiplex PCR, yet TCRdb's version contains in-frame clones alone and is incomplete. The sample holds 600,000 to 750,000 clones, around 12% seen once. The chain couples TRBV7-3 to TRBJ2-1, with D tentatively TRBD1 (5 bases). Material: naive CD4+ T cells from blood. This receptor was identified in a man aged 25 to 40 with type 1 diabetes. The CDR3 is CASSSQTASYNEQFF. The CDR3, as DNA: TGTGCCAGCAGCTCACAGACAGCTTCCTACAATGAGCAGTTCTTC.